This entry lists 8 T cell receptor beta chains sequenced from one sample in a study of blood T cells in healthy people across ages. Together with a sample-barcoded 5' primer, a J-beta primer mix was included in a second PCR lasting roughly 6 to 12 cycles. TCRdb reprocessed the 5' RACE reads with MiXCR, giving one entry per CDR3 protein. The sample contains approximately 1,000,000 distinct CDR3 sequences, around 45% of which appear only once. Sample: blood. These receptors were obtained from a woman aged 55-70 years in good health.

The gene calls are TRBV20-1 and TRBJ2-1, with 12 bases fitting TRBD2. The length of the CDR3 is 14 residues. The V and J ends lost 7 bases and 10 bases, in that order; junction bases with no gene match: 11. Germline CDR1 and CDR2: DFQATT and SNEGSKA (reference sequence). CDR3 bases: TGCAGTGTAGGAAAGACTAGCGGGAGTGGAGAGCAGTTCTTC. As protein: CSVGKTSGSGEQFF.

This sequence joins TRBV20-1 and TRBJ1-5, with 10 bases fitting TRBD1. Germline CDR1 and CDR2: DFQATT and SNEGSKA (reference sequence). V lost 0 bases to trimming and J lost 7 bases; unmatched junction nucleotides: 9. The CDR3 length is 16 residues. CDR3 bases: TGCAGTGCTAGAGATTTCGGGACAGGGGATAGACAGCCCCAGCATTTT. Translating it yields CSARDFGTGDRQPQHF.

In its sample, this clonotype was seen a few times. This chain connects TRBV5-1 to TRBJ2-7; weak D call: TRBD2 (7 bases). The V and J ends lost 1 base and 2 bases respectively, with 13 bases between them. This CDR3 contains 15 residues. CDR1 is SGHRS, CDR2 YFSETQ, per germline. CDR3 nucleotide sequence: TGCGCCAGCAGCTTGTATCCCGGGGGGCCCTACGAGCAGTACTTC. Translated: CASSLYPGGPYEQYF.

The CDR3 is CASSQGREQFF. The CDR3 region has the DNA TGTGCCAGCAGCCAAGGGCGTGAGCAGTTCTTC. V usage is TRBV4-2 and J usage is TRBJ2-1, with no clear D. Trimming removed 1 base from V and 9 bases from J, with 4 bases in between. The germline V gene has CDR1 LGHNA and CDR2 YNFKEQ. There are 11 residues in the CDR3.

With respect to this clonotype: A read error may account for a junction end that differs from germline. The chain uses TRBV2 and TRBJ2-3, with D tentatively TRBD2 (6 bases). Germline V gene lookup returns CDR1 SNHLY and CDR2 FYNNEI. This CDR3 is 13 amino acids long. CDR3 coding DNA: TGTGCCAGCAGTGAACGGGACTCAGAGACGCAGTATTTT. Translated, it gives CASSERDSETQYF.

V and J are TRBV18 and TRBJ2-7, with TRBD2 as a possible D gene (6 bases). The CDR3 is made up of 13 amino acids. The germline V gene encodes CDR1 KGHSH and CDR2 LQKENI. The V and J ends lost 0 bases and 6 bases respectively, with 9 bases between them. CDR3 sequence (DNA): TGTGCCAGCTCACCACCGATGGGGGGCGAGCAGTACTTC. Translation: CASSPPMGGEQYF.

The chain recombines TRBV2 with TRBJ1-2, with D unresolved. The length of the CDR3 is 13 residues. Per germline, CDR1 SNHLY and CDR2 FYNNEI. Trimming took off 1 base at V and 7 bases at J, with 10 bases between the two ends. The CDR3, as DNA: TGTGCCAGCAGTGAAGGGGGAGGAGGTGGCTACACCTTC. It translates to CASSEGGGGGYTF.

The table lists this clonotype with a few counts. This chain connects TRBV20-1 to TRBJ2-1; no clear D. Germline-derived CDR1 and CDR2 are DFQATT and SNEGSKA (reference sequence). The CDR3 sequence is 13 residues long. CDR3 DNA: TGCAGCCCCATGGGGTCCCCGGACAATGAGCAGTTCTTC. Protein product: CSPMGSPDNEQFF.